Given below is one TCR beta chain in context. Germline CDR1 reads SGHNT; CDR2 reads YYREEE (reference sequence). The CDR3 runs 15 residues. Trimming removed 5 bases from V and 7 bases from J, with 21 bases in between. These data come from a study of blood T cell repertoires in COVID-19. Overall study context: Whether acute or convalescent, the COVID-19 samples came from the United States, Italy and Spain. T cells, B-cell-depleted T cells, or PBMCs provided the cDNA or gDNA that served as material.

Participants' own reports of clinical history determined their cohort assignment. Original processing methods: Nucleated cell number was recorded as an estimate derived from reference gene primer amplification. The repertoire was sequenced with immunoSEQ multiplex PCR; TCRdb's copy has only in-frame clones and lacks some. The D gene and trimming were derived from the DNA, and the V and J assignments and clone size from that table. The sample records about 160,000 clones, approximately 90% being singletons. Material: PBMCs or T cells enriched from blood (not recorded which). The sequence was obtained from a woman in her fifties or sixties who had recovered from COVID-19. V usage is TRBV5-4 and J usage is TRBJ1-2; D may be TRBD1 (6 bases). The CDR3 protein is CASSYPLGGQVGYTF. CDR3 nucleotide sequence: TGTGCCAGCAGTTACCCACTGGGGGGGCAGGTTGGCTACACCTTC.